The subject of this entry is one TCR beta chain. The entry originates in a study of blood T cell repertoires in COVID-19. The table came from immunoSEQ multiplex PCR; TCRdb's copy has only in-frame clones and leaves some out. The table records roughly 40,000 clones, almost 85% of them present only once. The receptor was isolated from a human donor in a cohort sampled during active COVID-19. Sample: peripheral blood.

For the CDR3, the DNA is TGCAGCGTCAAGACTAGCGGGGGGGCCCTCGAGCAGTTCTTC. It specifies CSVKTSGGALEQFF. The chain carries TRBV29-1 and TRBJ2-1, with 14 bases identical to TRBD2. J was trimmed by 10 bases and V by 6 bases; bases with no gene match: 8. Germline V lookup: CDR1 SQVTM, CDR2 ANQGSEA. The CDR3 runs to 14 residues.